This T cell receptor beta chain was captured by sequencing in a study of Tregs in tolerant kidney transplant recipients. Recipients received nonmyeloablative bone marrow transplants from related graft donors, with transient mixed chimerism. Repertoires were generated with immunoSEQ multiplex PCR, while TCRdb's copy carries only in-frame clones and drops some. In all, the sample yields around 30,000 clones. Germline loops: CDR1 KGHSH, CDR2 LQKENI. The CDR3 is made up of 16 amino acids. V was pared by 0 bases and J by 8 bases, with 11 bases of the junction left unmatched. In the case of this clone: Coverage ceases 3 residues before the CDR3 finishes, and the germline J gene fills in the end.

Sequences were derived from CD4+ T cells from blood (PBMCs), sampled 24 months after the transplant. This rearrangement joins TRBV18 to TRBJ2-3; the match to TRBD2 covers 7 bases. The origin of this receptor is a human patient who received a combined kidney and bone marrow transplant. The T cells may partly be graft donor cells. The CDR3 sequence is CASSPPSGGPQGTQYF. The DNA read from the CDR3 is TGTGCCAGCTCACCACCCTCGGGGGGACCGCAAGGTACG.